Listed below are T cell receptor beta chains from one sample, sequenced in a study of blood T cell repertoires in COVID-19. The data were produced by immunoSEQ multiplex PCR, yet TCRdb's version contains in-frame clones alone and is incomplete. The sample has tens of thousands of clones; roughly four fifths are singletons. The sample was peripheral blood. Every receptor here comes from a human donor in a cohort sampled during active COVID-19. Both conserved end residues are part of each CDR3. The size entry is marked missing in some rows and otherwise reads once, few, many or a size class.

.,TRBV7-2,CASSLGLVSSGNTIYF
.,TRBV7-8,CASSSYRVGGTYGYTF
.,TRBV6-1,CASSEAQDRGYEQYF
.,TRBV3-1/TRBV3-2,CASSQVGTGGWYF
.,TRBV19,CASTGGGNKNTEAFF
.,TRBV5-5,CASSPGQPAQRSQYF
.,TRBV15,CATSLTQGTKTFF
.,TRBV12-3/TRBV12-4,CAGGSGTGPQHF
.,TRBV20-1,CSARIHYEQYF
few,TRBV7-3,CASRVGGTGELFF
many,TRBV5-4,CASSSGAGEQFF
.,TRBV7-8,CASSFDSTGFHNSPLHF
.,TRBV6-5,CASKQGYSNQPQHF
few,TRBV10-2,CASISLSYNEQFF
.,TRBV3-1/TRBV3-2,CASSQSYASPLHF
.,TRBV5-4,CASSFGSQGLNNEQFF
.,TRBV5-4,CASSWDRATNEKLFF
.,TRBV18,CASSQGPGDEQYF
many,TRBV10-3,CAITERQGSLGYTF
.,TRBV10-2,CASPDSPNQPQHF
few,TRBV5-4,CASSSSETQYF
.,TRBV14,CASSLQGARVDEQYF
.,TRBV28,CAAWGLGNQPQHF
.,TRBV6-5,CASSYSHPDMGTEAFF
.,TRBV6-1,CASSDSGGAGDTQYF
once,TRBV9,CASSGGTGGETQYF
.,TRBV23-1,CASRSIYSGGAADTQYF
few,TRBV19,CASRRGGNNSPLHF
once,TRBV11-2,CASSFGLAGGLDTQYF
.,TRBV4-2,CASSPLGGGGKTQYF
.,TRBV2,CASSGQANQPQHF
.,TRBV7-2,CASSLGLGDTQYF
.,TRBV2,CASSARLARPIYNEQFF
few,TRBV6-5,CASSGTGMDSPLHF
.,TRBV3-1/TRBV3-2,CASSPIPGELFF
.,TRBV19,CASRDLAGGPSGELFF
.,TRBV5-6,CASSFSYMNTEAFF
.,TRBV6-1,CASSEVGAGSTNTGELFF
.,TRBV6-5,CASTSQRTDGSPLHF
.,TRBV4-2,CASSQVTSGGPRSEQYF
.,TRBV5-6,CASSRGQVRRNSPLHF
.,TRBV6-2/TRBV6-3,CAGSPGQGGTDTQYF
.,TRBV7-9,CASSSTQGYGYTF
.,TRBV9,CASTKGKRDTEAFF
.,TRBV5-1,CASRGGQGLQETQYF
once,TRBV5-1,CASSPSGGRTDTQYF
.,TRBV12-3/TRBV12-4,CASSALDRGLFF
medium-sized,TRBV7-9,CASSLDENGYTF
once,TRBV10-3,CAINKRDRESGGTKNIQYF
few,TRBV5-4,CASSERTSGSTDTQYF
.,TRBV10-3,CAISEGAGANTGELFF
.,TRBV4-1,CASSVGTGYMVGNQPQHF
.,TRBV5-1,CASSLGAGYNSPLHF
.,TRBV19,CATRGGHEQYF
.,TRBV6-5,CASSSVSGPADTQYF
.,TRBV5-4,CASSTTQGARGEAFF
.,TRBV19,CASRARTGSSYNEQFF
.,TRBV28,CASSSSAGGRISGANVLTF
many,TRBV4-2,CASSQGSAGNTEAFF